The present T cell receptor (beta chain) was sequenced within a study of CD8+CD57+ T cells in acquired aplastic anemia. Study-level results: Overlap between patients and controls comprised about 28 CD8+ CDR3 sequences.

All patients picked for sequencing had shown, by flow cytometry, an expansion of CD8+CD57+ cells. CDR3 and TCR beta VDJ profiling relied on genomic DNA as the template. TCRdb reanalysed the reads using MiXCR and keeps one entry per CDR3 protein. The sample includes approximately 190,000 distinct CDR3 sequences, roughly half of them seen just once. Concerning this clonotype itself: The antigen remains unidentified.

The CDR3 length is 14 residues. The ends were cut back, 6 bases at V and 1 base at J, with 12 bases in the middle. Germline values: CDR1 MNHNS, CDR2 SASEGT. The chain joins TRBV6-1 to TRBJ1-1; D possibly corresponds to TRBD1 (6 bases). The sample was sorted CD4+, CD8+, or CD8+CD57+ T cells (not recorded which) from PBMCs. This sequence originates from a human donor with aplastic anemia. The CDR3 reads CASSSPDRNTEAFF. In DNA, the CDR3 is TGTGCCAGCAGCTCCCCGGACAGGAACACTGAAGCTTTCTTT.